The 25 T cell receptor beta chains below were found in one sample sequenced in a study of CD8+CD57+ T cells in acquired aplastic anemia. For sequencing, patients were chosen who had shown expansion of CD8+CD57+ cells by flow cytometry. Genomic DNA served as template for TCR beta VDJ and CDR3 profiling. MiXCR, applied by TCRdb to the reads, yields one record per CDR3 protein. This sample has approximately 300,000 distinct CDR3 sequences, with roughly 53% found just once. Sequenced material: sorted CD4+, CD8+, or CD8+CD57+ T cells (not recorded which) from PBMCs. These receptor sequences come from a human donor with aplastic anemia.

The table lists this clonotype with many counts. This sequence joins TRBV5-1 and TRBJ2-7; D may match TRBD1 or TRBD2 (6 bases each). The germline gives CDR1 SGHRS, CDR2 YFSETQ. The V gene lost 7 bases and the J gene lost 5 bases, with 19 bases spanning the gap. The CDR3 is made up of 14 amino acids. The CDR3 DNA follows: TGCGCCAGCCAGGACGGGGGCGGGTTGGACGAGCAGTACTTC. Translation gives CASQDGGGLDEQYF.

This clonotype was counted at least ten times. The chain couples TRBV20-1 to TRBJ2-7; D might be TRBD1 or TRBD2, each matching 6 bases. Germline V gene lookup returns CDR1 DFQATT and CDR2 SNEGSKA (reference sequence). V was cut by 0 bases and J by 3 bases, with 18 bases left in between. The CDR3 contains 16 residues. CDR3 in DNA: TGCAGTGCTAGAGATTCCGGCGGGAAAGGGGGCTACGAGCAGTACTTC. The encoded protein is CSARDSGGKGGYEQYF.

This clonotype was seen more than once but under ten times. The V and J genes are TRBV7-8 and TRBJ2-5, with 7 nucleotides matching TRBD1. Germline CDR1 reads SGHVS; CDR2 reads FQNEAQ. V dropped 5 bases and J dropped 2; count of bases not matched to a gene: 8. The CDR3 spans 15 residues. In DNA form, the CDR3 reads TGTGCCAGCAGCGAGTGGGGACAGACACAAGAGACCCAGTACTTC. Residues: CASSEWGQTQETQYF.

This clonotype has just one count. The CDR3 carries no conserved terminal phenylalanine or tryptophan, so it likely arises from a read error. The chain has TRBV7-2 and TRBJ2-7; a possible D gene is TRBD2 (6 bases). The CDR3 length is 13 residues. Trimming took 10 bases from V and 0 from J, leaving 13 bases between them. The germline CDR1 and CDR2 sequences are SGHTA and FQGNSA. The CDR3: CANRGVSSYEQYL. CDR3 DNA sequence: TGTGCCAATCGCGGGGTAAGCTCCTACGAGCAGTACCTC.

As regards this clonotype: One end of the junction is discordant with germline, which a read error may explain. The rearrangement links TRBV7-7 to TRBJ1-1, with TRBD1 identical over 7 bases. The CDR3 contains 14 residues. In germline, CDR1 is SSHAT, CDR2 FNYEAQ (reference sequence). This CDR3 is CASSVDRDSTEAFF. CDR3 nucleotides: TGTGCTAGCAGCGTTGACAGGGACAGCACTGAAGCTTTCTTT.

For the CDR3, the DNA is TGTGCCAGCAGCCAAGATCCCGACAGCAACTATGGCTACACCTTC. Protein product: CASSQDPDSNYGYTF. The chain recombines TRBV14 with TRBJ1-2, with D maybe TRBD1 (5 bases). V lost 0 bases, J lost 2 bases, and 10 bases lay in between. The CDR3 length is 15 residues. Germline CDR1 is SGHDN and CDR2 is FVKESK.

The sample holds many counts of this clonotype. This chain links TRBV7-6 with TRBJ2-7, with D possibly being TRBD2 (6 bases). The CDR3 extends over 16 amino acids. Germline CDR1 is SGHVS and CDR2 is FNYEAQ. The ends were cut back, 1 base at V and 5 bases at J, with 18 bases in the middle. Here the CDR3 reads CASSLEAFGSWNEQYF. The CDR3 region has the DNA TGTGCCAGCAGCTTAGAAGCTTTCGGGAGTTGGAACGAGCAGTACTTC.

CDR3 in amino acids: CASSDGSRTYEQYF. The DNA for the CDR3 is TGTGCCAGTAGTGACGGGAGTAGGACCTACGAGCAGTACTTC. The chain joins TRBV19 to TRBJ2-7, with a tentative D call TRBD2 (6 bases). Trimming stripped 5 bases from V and 2 bases from J, with 13 bases between. Per germline, CDR1 LNHDA and CDR2 SQIVND (reference sequence). This CDR3 comprises 14 residues.

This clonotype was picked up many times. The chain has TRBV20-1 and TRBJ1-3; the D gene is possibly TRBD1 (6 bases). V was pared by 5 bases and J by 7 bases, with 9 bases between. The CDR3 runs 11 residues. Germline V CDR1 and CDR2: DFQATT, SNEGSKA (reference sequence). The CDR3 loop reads CSAYRVNTIYF. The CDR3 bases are TGCAGTGCTTACAGGGTCAACACCATATATTTT.

The CDR3 loop is CASSFRASNQPQHF. In DNA form, the CDR3 reads TGTGCCAGCAGTTTCAGGGCTAGCAATCAGCCCCAGCATTTT. This chain connects TRBV12-3 or TRBV12-4 to TRBJ1-5, with D maybe TRBD1 (5 bases). The CDR3 totals 14 residues. V lost 3 bases to trimming and J lost 0 bases, with 6 bases between them.

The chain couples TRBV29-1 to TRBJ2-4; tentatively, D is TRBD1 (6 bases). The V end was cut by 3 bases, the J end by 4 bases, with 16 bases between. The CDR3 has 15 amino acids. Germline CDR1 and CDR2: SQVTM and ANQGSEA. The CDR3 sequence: CSVDSVGQGKNIQYF. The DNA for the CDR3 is TGCAGCGTTGATTCAGTGGGGCAGGGGAAAAACATTCAGTACTTC.

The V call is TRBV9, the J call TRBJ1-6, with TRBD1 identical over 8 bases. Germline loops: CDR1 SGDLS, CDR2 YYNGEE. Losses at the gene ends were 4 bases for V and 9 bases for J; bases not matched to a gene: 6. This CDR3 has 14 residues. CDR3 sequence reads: CASSPGTGISPLHF. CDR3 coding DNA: TGTGCCAGCAGCCCGGGGACAGGAATTTCACCCCTCCACTTT.

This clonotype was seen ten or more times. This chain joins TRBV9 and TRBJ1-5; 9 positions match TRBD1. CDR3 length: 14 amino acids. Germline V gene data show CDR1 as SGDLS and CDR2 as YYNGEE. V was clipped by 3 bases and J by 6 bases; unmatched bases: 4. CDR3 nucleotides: TGTGCCAGCAGCGAACAGGGGGCCGGTCAGCCCCAGCATTTT. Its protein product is CASSEQGAGQPQHF. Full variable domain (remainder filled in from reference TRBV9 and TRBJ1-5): DSGVTQTPKHLITATGQRVTLRCSPRSGDLSVYWYQQSLDQGLQFLIQYYNGEERAKGNILERFSAQQFPDLHSELNLSSLELGDSALYFCASSEQGAGQPQHFGDGTRLSIL.

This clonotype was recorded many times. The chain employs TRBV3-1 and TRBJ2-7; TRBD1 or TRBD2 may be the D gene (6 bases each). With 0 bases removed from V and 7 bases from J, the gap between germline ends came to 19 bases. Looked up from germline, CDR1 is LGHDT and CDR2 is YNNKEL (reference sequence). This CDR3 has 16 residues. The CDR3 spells CASSQEGGRGSSEQYF. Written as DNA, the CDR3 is TGTGCCAGCAGCCAAGAGGGGGGCAGGGGTTCGTCGGAGCAGTACTTC.

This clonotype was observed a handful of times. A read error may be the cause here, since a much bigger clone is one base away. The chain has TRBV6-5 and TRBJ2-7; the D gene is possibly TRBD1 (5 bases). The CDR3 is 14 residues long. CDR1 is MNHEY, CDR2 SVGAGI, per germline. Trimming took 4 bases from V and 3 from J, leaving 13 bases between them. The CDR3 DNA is TGTGCCAGCAGTTCCGGTGGGGCAGTCTACGAGCAGTACTTC. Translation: CASSSGGAVYEQYF.

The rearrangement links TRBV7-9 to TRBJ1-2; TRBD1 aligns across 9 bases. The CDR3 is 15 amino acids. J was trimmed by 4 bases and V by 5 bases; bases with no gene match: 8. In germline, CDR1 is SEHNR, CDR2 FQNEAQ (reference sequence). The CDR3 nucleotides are TGTGCCAGCAGCCCTGTGACAGGGGGAAGCTATGGCTACACCTTC. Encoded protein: CASSPVTGGSYGYTF.

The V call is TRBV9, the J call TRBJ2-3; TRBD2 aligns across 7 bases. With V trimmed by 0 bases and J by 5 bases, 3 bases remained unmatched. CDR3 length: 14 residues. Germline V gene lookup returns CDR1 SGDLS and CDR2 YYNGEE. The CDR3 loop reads CASSVATGGDTQYF. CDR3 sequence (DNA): TGTGCCAGCAGCGTAGCTACGGGGGGAGATACGCAGTATTTT.

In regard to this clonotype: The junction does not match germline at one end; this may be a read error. As DNA, the CDR3 is TGTGCCAGCAGTTTGATGCCGGGCAATCAGCCCCAGCATTTT. This encodes CASSLMPGNQPQHF. The J gene is TRBJ1-5, the V gene TRBV10-3; D not resolved. The CDR3 runs 14 residues. Germline-derived CDR1 and CDR2 are ENHRY and SYGVKD.

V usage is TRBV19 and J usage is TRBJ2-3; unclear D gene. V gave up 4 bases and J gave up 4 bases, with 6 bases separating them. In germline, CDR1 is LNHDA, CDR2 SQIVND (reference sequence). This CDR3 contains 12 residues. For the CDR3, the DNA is TGTGCCAGTAGTAGGCTAGCAGATACGCAGTATTTT. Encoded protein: CASSRLADTQYF.

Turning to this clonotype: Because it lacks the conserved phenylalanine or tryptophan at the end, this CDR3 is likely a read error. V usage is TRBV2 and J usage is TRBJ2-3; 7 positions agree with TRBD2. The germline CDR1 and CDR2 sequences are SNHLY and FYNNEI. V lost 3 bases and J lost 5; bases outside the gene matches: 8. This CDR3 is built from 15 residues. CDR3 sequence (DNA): TGTGCCAGCAGTGAGGTGGCGGGAGTAGGAGATACGCAGTATTCT. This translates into CASSEVAGVGDTQYS.

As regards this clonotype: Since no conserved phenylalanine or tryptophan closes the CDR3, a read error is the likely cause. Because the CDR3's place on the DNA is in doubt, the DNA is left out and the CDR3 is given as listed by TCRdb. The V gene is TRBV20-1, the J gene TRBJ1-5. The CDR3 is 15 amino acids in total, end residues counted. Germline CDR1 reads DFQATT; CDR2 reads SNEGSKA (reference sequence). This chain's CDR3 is CSVLRMGFPISPSMV.

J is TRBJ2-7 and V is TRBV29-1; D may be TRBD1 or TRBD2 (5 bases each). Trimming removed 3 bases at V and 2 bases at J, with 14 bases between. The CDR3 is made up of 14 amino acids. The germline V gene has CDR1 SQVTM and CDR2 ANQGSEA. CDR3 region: CSVEAGARPYEQYF. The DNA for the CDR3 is TGCAGCGTTGAGGCCGGGGCCAGACCCTACGAGCAGTACTTC.

The CDR3 bases are TGTGCCAGCAGCCCGACCGGACTCGACGACAATGAGCAGTTCTTC. This encodes CASSPTGLDDNEQFF. This chain joins TRBV7-9 and TRBJ2-1, with a possible D match to TRBD2 (5 bases). V dropped 5 bases and J dropped 5 bases, with 16 bases sitting between them. The germline V gene encodes CDR1 SEHNR and CDR2 FQNEAQ (reference sequence). The CDR3 consists of 15 residues.

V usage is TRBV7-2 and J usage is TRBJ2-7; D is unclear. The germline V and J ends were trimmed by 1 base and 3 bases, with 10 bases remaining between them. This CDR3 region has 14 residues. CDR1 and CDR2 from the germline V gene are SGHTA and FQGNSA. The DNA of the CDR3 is TGTGCCAGCAGCTTAGGGCTAGGTTTCTACGAGCAGTACTTC. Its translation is CASSLGLGFYEQYF.

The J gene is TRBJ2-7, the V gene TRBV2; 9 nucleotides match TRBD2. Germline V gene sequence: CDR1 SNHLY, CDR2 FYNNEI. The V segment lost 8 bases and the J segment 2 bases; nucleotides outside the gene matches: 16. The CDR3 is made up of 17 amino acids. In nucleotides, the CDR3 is TGTGCCAGCTTAGGGACGGGGACTAGCTATCGGCCCTACGAGCAGTACTTC. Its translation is CASLGTGTSYRPYEQYF.